Each of the 11 T cell receptor beta chains below was sequenced from the same sample in a study of blood T cells in healthy people across ages. A sample-barcoded 5' primer and a J-beta primer mix were used in a second PCR of roughly 7 to 11 cycles. TCRdb reanalysed the 5' RACE reads using MiXCR and keeps one entry per CDR3 protein. The profile shows 800,000 to 900,000 distinct CDR3 sequences, around 62% of them singletons. The sample taken for sequencing was blood. The receptors stem from a man younger than 40 in good health.

This chain links TRBV29-1 with TRBJ1-4, with a tentative D call TRBD1 (5 bases). This CDR3 spans 14 amino acids. Trimming took 1 base from V and 6 from J, leaving 12 bases between them. The germline V gene encodes CDR1 SQVTM and CDR2 ANQGSEA. The DNA for the CDR3 is TGCAGCGTTGAAGTGGTGGGGCTTTATGAAAAACTGTTTTTT. This gives the protein CSVEVVGLYEKLFF.

V is TRBV9 and J is TRBJ2-1, with D maybe TRBD1 (6 bases). CDR3 length: 17 amino acids. V was shortened by 4 bases and J by 6 bases, with 23 bases between the two germline ends. Germline assignment: CDR1 SGDLS and CDR2 YYNGEE. The CDR3 DNA is TGTGCCAGCAGCCCCAATTCCGGGACAACGGTATTCAATGAGCAGTTCTTC. The encoded protein is CASSPNSGTTVFNEQFF. Drawing the rest from reference TRBV9 and TRBJ2-1, the complete variable domain is DSGVTQTPKHLITATGQRVTLRCSPRSGDLSVYWYQQSLDQGLQFLIQYYNGEERAKGNILERFSAQQFPDLHSELNLSSLELGDSALYFCASSPNSGTTVFNEQFFGPGTRLTVL.

This clonotype was seen a single time. The rearrangement uses TRBV7-2 and TRBJ2-3; 11 bases match TRBD2. Trimming took 1 base from V and 6 from J; bases not matched to a gene: 6. The length of the CDR3 is 16 residues. From germline, CDR1 is SGHTA and CDR2 FQGNSA. CDR3 in DNA: TGTGCCAGCAGCTTAGGGCTAGCGGGGGGAGGGGATACGCAGTATTTT. It is translated as CASSLGLAGGGDTQYF.

This rearrangement joins TRBV20-1 to TRBJ1-6, with 9 bases fitting TRBD1. Germline assignment: CDR1 DFQATT and CDR2 SNEGSKA (reference sequence). J was trimmed by 5 bases and V by 4 bases; bases with no gene match: 3. This CDR3 has 14 amino acids. Here the CDR3 reads CSATGTGHNSPLHF. The CDR3 DNA reads as TGCAGTGCTACCGGGACAGGGCATAATTCACCCCTCCACTTT.

CDR3 in DNA: TGTGCCTGGAAAGGGACGGCTAATTCACCCCTCCACTTT. The encoded protein is CAWKGTANSPLHF. The V and J genes are TRBV30 and TRBJ1-6, with D perhaps matching TRBD1 (5 bases). Trimming removed 4 bases from V and 6 bases from J, with 10 bases in between. Germline assignment: CDR1 GTSNPN and CDR2 SVGIG (reference sequence). The CDR3 consists of 13 residues. Variable domain in full (rest from reference TRBV30 and TRBJ1-6): SQTIHQWPATLVQPVGSPLSLECTVEGTSNPNLYWYRQAAGRGLQLLFYSVGIGQISSEVPQNLSASRPQDRQFILSSKKLLLSDSGFYLCAWKGTANSPLHFGNGTRLTVT.

The chain has TRBV6-6 and TRBJ1-2; D is perhaps TRBD1 (5 bases). CDR1 is MNHNY and CDR2 is SVGAGI in the germline V gene (reference sequence). Trimming stripped 2 bases from V and 10 bases from J, with 14 bases between. This CDR3 contains 13 residues. As DNA, the CDR3 is TGTGCCAGCAGTTACCCGGGGGAGGAGGACTACACCTTC. Protein sequence: CASSYPGEEDYTF.

This clonotype showed up just a few times. This sequence joins TRBV10-3 and TRBJ2-5, with 7 bases lining up with TRBD1. Germline assignment: CDR1 ENHRY and CDR2 SYGVKD. The CDR3 spans 14 residues. With 5 bases clipped from V and 5 bases from J, the junction kept 8 bases outside the gene matches. The DNA of the CDR3 is TGTGCCATCAGTTCAGGACAGGTTGGGGAGACCCAGTACTTC. Residues: CAISSGQVGETQYF.

The chain combines TRBV3-1 with TRBJ1-4, with unresolved D. In germline, CDR1 is LGHDT, CDR2 YNNKEL (reference sequence). The CDR3 is 15 residues long. The V and J ends lost 0 bases and 5 bases respectively, with 10 bases between them. CDR3 coding DNA: TGTGCCAGCAGCCAAGATGCCAGCCGGAATGAAAAACTGTTTTTT. Protein: CASSQDASRNEKLFF.

This chain links TRBV6-1 with TRBJ2-1, with D perhaps TRBD1 (6 bases). Germline V gives CDR1 MNHNS, CDR2 SASEGT. The CDR3 has 15 residues. Trimming cost V 7 bases and J 6 bases, with 19 bases left between them. The CDR3 region is CASTSRMGARNEQFF. In nucleotides, the CDR3 is TGTGCCAGCACCTCAAGGATGGGGGCCCGCAATGAGCAGTTCTTC.

This rearrangement joins TRBV20-1 to TRBJ2-7; 15 bases are shared with TRBD2. The CDR3 sequence is 16 residues long. CDR1 and CDR2 from the germline V gene are DFQATT and SNEGSKA (reference sequence). With 5 bases clipped from V and 0 bases from J, the junction kept 5 bases outside the gene matches. The CDR3 DNA sequence: TGCAGTGCTTCCGGGACTAGCGGGGGGACCTCCTACGAGCAGTACTTC. The encoded protein is CSASGTSGGTSYEQYF.

The CDR3 DNA is TGCAGTGCTAGATCGCGTCAGCTCACAGATACGCAGTATTTT. It translates to CSARSRQLTDTQYF. The chain employs TRBV20-1 and TRBJ2-3; D gene unclear. The CDR3 sequence is 14 residues long. Trimming left V 2 bases short and J 2 bases short, with 11 bases between. In germline, CDR1 is DFQATT, CDR2 SNEGSKA (reference sequence).